The rows below give T cell receptor beta chains drawn from one sample of a study of cytotoxic CD8 clonotypes in ibrutinib-treated CLL. The table came from immunoSEQ multiplex PCR; TCRdb's copy has only in-frame clones and leaves some out. The sample contains roughly 30,000 clones, 76% of which appear only once. The sample in question was PBMCs, obtained after 36 months of ibrutinib treatment. These receptors were collected from a human donor with chronic lymphocytic leukemia. CDR3s include the opening cysteine and the closing phenylalanine or tryptophan. The D gene is left open where the match is weak. For some rows the clone size is stated as once, few or many, or as a class when expanded; others skip it.

clone size: few
J gene: TRBJ2-7
D gene: TRBD1
V gene: TRBV19
CDR3 DNA: TGTGCCAGTAGTATTCCGCCGGGACAGGGTCCCTACGAGCAGTACTTC
CDR3 protein: CASSIPPGQGPYEQYF

clone size: NA
J gene: TRBJ2-5
D gene: TRBD1
V gene: TRBV4-3
CDR3 DNA: TGCGCCAGCAGCAACCGGGACAGGGGAGAGACCCAGTACTTC
CDR3 protein: CASSNRDRGETQYF

clone size: NA
J gene: TRBJ1-2
D gene: NA
V gene: TRBV7-9
CDR3 DNA: TGTGCCAGCAGTTCGACCCAGGGACGTCCAGCACCCTATGGCTACACCTTC
CDR3 protein: CASSSTQGRPAPYGYTF

clone size: NA
J gene: TRBJ2-1
D gene: TRBD2
V gene: TRBV19
CDR3 DNA: TGTGCCAGTAGTATAGGGACTAGCCTTATATACAATGAGCAGTTCTTC
CDR3 protein: CASSIGTSLIYNEQFF

clone size: NA
J gene: TRBJ1-2
D gene: NA
V gene: TRBV6-5
CDR3 DNA: TGTGCCAGCAGTTATAGGGGGGGCGCTTTTGGCTACACCTTC
CDR3 protein: CASSYRGGAFGYTF

clone size: NA
J gene: TRBJ1-4
D gene: TRBD1
V gene: TRBV6-5
CDR3 DNA: TGTGCCAGCAGTTACTCGACAGGGTCGGAGGAAAAACTGTTTTTT
CDR3 protein: CASSYSTGSEEKLFF

clone size: NA
J gene: TRBJ1-1
D gene: NA
V gene: TRBV18
CDR3 DNA: TGTGCCAGCTCACCAATTTTAAACACTGAAGCTTTCTTT
CDR3 protein: CASSPILNTEAFF

clone size: NA
J gene: TRBJ1-5
D gene: NA
V gene: TRBV19
CDR3 DNA: TGTGCCAGTAGTCCCCTCAGAGGGTTGGATCAGCCCCAGCATTTT
CDR3 protein: CASSPLRGLDQPQHF

clone size: once
J gene: TRBJ2-2
D gene: TRBD1
V gene: TRBV15
CDR3 DNA: TGTGCCACCAGCAGAGGTTGGACAGGGTGGGACACCGGGGAGCTGTTTTTT
CDR3 protein: CATSRGWTGWDTGELFF

clone size: NA
J gene: TRBJ2-5
D gene: NA
V gene: TRBV6-5
CDR3 DNA: TGTGCCAGCAGTTACTCGGGGGGCCAAGAGACCCAGTACTTC
CDR3 protein: CASSYSGGQETQYF

clone size: NA
J gene: TRBJ2-1
D gene: NA
V gene: TRBV7-7
CDR3 DNA: TGTGCCAGCAGCCCCGTCCCAATCCCCACCTACAATGAGCAGTTCTTC
CDR3 protein: CASSPVPIPTYNEQFF

clone size: NA
J gene: TRBJ2-1
D gene: TRBD2
V gene: TRBV4-3
CDR3 DNA: TGCGCCAGCAGCCAAGATAATGGAGCGGGGCCTGGGAATGAGCAGTTCTTC
CDR3 protein: CASSQDNGAGPGNEQFF

clone size: once
J gene: TRBJ1-4
D gene: NA
V gene: TRBV6-5
CDR3 DNA: TGTGCCAGCAGTTACGCCGGGAGGAGTGATGAAAAACTGTTTTTT
CDR3 protein: CASSYAGRSDEKLFF

clone size: NA
J gene: TRBJ1-6
D gene: NA
V gene: TRBV7-3
CDR3 DNA: TGTGCCAGCAGCCCACTCGTAGGCTCACCCCTCCACTTT
CDR3 protein: CASSPLVGSPLHF

clone size: NA
J gene: TRBJ2-1
D gene: NA
V gene: TRBV15
CDR3 DNA: TGTGCCACCTCCCAGTGGGGGTCCTACAATGAGCAGTTCTTC
CDR3 protein: CATSQWGSYNEQFF

clone size: few
J gene: TRBJ2-5
D gene: TRBD1
V gene: TRBV2
CDR3 DNA: TGTGCCAGCAGCATGGGACAGGCCGGAGCCCAGTACTTC
CDR3 protein: CASSMGQAGAQYF

clone size: NA
J gene: TRBJ1-1
D gene: NA
V gene: TRBV6-6
CDR3 DNA: TGTGCCAGCAGAGTCGAGGGATGGGGGAACACTGAAGCTTTCTTT
CDR3 protein: CASRVEGWGNTEAFF

clone size: few
J gene: TRBJ1-3
D gene: NA
V gene: TRBV6-5
CDR3 DNA: TGTGCCAGCAGCCGACCCACGCACTCTGGAAACACCATATATTTT
CDR3 protein: CASSRPTHSGNTIYF

clone size: NA
J gene: TRBJ2-2
D gene: NA
V gene: TRBV5-1
CDR3 DNA: TGCGCCAGCAGTCTGACCAGGAACACCGGGGAGCTGTTTTTT
CDR3 protein: CASSLTRNTGELFF

clone size: NA
J gene: TRBJ2-6
D gene: NA
V gene: TRBV4-3
CDR3 DNA: TGCGCCAGCAGCCTCCAGGTCCAAATATTTTCTGGGGCCAACGTCCTGACTTTC
CDR3 protein: CASSLQVQIFSGANVLTF

clone size: few
J gene: TRBJ1-5
D gene: NA
V gene: TRBV2
CDR3 DNA: TGTGCCAGCAGCCGGGACCCTTCATATCAGCCCCAGCATTTT
CDR3 protein: CASSRDPSYQPQHF

clone size: NA
J gene: TRBJ1-5
D gene: NA
V gene: TRBV2
CDR3 DNA: TGTGCCAGCAGTGACAAGGGTTTTTTGGGCAATCAGCCCCAGCATTTT
CDR3 protein: CASSDKGFLGNQPQHF

clone size: NA
J gene: TRBJ2-2
D gene: NA
V gene: TRBV11-2
CDR3 DNA: TGTGCCAGCAGCCAAATGGTCAGCGGGGAGCTGTTTTTT
CDR3 protein: CASSQMVSGELFF